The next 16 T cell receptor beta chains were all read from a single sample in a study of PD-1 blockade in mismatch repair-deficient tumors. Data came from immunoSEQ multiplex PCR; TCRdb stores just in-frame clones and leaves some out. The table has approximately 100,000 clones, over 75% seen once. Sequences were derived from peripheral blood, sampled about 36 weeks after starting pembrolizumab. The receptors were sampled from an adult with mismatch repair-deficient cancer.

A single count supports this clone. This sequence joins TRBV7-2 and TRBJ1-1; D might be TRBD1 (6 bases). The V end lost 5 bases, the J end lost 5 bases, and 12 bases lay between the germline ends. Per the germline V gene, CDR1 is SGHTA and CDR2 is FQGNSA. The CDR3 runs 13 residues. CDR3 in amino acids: CASSLTGRTEAFF. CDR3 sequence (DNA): TGTGCCAGCAGCCTCACAGGGAGGACTGAAGCTTTCTTT.

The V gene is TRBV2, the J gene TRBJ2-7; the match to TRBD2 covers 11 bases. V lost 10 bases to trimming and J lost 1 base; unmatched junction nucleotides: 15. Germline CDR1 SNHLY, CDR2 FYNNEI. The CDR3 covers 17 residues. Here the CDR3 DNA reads TGTGCCACCGCTGGGCTAGCGGGAGGCCCCCGTTCCTACGAGCAGTACTTC. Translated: CATAGLAGGPRSYEQYF.

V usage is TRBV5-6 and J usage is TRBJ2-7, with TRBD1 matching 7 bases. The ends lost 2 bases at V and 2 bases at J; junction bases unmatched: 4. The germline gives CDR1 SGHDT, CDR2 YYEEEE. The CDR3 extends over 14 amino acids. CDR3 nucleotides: TGTGCCAGCAGCTTCTTCGACAGGGCCTACGAGCAGTACTTC. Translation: CASSFFDRAYEQYF.

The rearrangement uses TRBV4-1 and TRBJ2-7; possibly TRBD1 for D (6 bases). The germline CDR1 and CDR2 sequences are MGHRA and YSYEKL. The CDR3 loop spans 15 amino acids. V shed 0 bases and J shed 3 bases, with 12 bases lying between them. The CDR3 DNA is TGCGCCAGCAGCCAAGATTCAACAGGGCTCTACGAGCAGTACTTC. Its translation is CASSQDSTGLYEQYF.

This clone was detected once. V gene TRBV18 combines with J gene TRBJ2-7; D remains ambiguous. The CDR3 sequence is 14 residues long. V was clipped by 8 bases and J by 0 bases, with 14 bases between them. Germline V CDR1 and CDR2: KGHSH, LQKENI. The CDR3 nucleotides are TGTGCCAGCCGAGACTCCTTTAGCTCCTACGAGCAGTACTTC. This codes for CASRDSFSSYEQYF.

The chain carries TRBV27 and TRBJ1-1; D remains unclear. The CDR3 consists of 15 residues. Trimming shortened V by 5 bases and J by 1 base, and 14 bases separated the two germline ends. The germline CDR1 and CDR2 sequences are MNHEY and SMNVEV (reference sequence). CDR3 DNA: TGTGCCAGCAGTCACGATGCGAGGGCGAACACTGAAGCTTTCTTT. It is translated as CASSHDARANTEAFF.

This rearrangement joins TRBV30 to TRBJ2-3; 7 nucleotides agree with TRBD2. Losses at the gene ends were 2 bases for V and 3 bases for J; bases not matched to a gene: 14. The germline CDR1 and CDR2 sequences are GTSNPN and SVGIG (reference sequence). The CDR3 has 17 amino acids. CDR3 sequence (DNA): TGTGCCTGGAGTCTCCTTGGGGCGGGAGTTAGGACAGATACGCAGTATTTT. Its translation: CAWSLLGAGVRTDTQYF.

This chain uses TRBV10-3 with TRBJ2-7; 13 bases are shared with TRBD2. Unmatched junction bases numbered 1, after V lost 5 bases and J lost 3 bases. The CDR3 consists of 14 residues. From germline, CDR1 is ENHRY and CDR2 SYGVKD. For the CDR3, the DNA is TGTGCCATCAGTCGGACTAGCGGGAGCTACGAGCAGTACTTC. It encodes CAISRTSGSYEQYF.

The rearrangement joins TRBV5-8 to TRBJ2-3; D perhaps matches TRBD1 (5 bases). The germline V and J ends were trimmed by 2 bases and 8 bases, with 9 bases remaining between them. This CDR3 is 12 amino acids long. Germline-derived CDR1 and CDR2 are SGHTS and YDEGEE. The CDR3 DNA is TGTGCCAGCAGCTTTCGACAGCGTACGCAGTATTTT. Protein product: CASSFRQRTQYF.

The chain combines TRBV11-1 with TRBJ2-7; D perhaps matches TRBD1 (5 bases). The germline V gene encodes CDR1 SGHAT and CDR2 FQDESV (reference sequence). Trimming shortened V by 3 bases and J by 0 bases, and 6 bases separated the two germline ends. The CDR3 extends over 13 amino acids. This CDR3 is CASSLDNSYEQYF. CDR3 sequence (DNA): TGTGCCAGCAGCTTGGACAACTCCTACGAGCAGTACTTC.

CDR3 DNA sequence: TGTGCCAGCAGCTTGGGCCCGGGACGATCCTTCTACGAGCAGTACTTC. Its protein is CASSLGPGRSFYEQYF. The genes are TRBV7-9 and TRBJ2-7; the D gene could be TRBD1 or TRBD2 (5 bases each). This CDR3 contains 16 residues. Per the germline V gene, CDR1 is SEHNR and CDR2 is FQNEAQ (reference sequence). The ends were cut back, 3 bases at V and 3 bases at J, with 18 bases in the middle.

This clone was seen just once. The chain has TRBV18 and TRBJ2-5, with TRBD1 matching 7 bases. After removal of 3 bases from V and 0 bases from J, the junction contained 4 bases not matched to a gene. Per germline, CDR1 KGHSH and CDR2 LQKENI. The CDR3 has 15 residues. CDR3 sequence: CASSPPDRYQETQYF. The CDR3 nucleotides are TGTGCCAGCTCACCTCCGGACAGGTACCAAGAGACCCAGTACTTC.

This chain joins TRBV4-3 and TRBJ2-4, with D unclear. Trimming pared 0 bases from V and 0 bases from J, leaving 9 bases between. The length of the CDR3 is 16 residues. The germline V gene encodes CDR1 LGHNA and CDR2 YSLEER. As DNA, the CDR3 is TGCGCCAGCAGCCAAGAACGGGTTATAGCCAAAAACATTCAGTACTTC. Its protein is CASSQERVIAKNIQYF.

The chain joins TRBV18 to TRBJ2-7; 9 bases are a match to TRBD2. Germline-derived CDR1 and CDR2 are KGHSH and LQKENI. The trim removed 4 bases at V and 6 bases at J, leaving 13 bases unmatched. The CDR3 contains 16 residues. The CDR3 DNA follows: TGTGCCAGCTCACTAGGGGGACCGGGACTAGCTGGCGAGCAGTACTTC. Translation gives CASSLGGPGLAGEQYF.

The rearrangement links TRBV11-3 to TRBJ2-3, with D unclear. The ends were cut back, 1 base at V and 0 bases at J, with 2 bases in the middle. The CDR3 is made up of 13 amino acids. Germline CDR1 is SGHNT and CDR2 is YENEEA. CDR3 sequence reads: CASSLGSTDTQYF. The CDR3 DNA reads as TGTGCCAGCAGCTTAGGCAGCACAGATACGCAGTATTTT.

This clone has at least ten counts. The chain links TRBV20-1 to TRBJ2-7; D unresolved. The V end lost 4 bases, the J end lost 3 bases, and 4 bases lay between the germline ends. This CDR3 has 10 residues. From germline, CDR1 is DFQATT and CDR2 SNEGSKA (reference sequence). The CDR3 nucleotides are TGCAGTGCTACCAACTACGAGCAGTACTTC. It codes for CSATNYEQYF.